Following are 13 T cell receptor beta chains from one sample sequenced in a study of control samples from healthy donors and cancer patients. The repertoire was sequenced with immunoSEQ multiplex PCR; TCRdb's copy has only in-frame clones and lacks some. The data contain about 94,000 clones, just over 90% of them singletons. The material sequenced was blood. Receptor source: a woman younger than 30 in good health.

V gene TRBV7-9 combines with J gene TRBJ2-7; D call uncertain. This CDR3 region has 14 residues. V lost 3 bases and J 3 bases, leaving 12 bases between the germline ends. Germline CDR1 SEHNR, CDR2 FQNEAQ (reference sequence). The CDR3 region has the DNA TGTGCCAGCAGCTTCCCCCCCATTAACTACGAGCAGTACTTC. This translates into CASSFPPINYEQYF. Variable domain in full (rest from reference TRBV7-9 and TRBJ2-7): DTGVSQNPRHKITKRGQNVTFRCDPISEHNRLYWYRQTLGQGPEFLTYFQNEAQLEKSRLLSDRFSAERPKGSFSTLEIQRTEQGDSAMYLCASSFPPINYEQYFGPGTRLTVT.

This chain joins TRBV6-5 and TRBJ2-7; D is undetermined. CDR3 length equals 14 residues. The V gene's germline CDR1 is MNHEY and CDR2 SVGAGI. V lost 6 bases to trimming and J lost 3 bases, with 15 bases between them. The CDR3 reads CASSLQTLGYEQYF. DNA of the CDR3: TGTGCCAGCAGCCTTCAGACATTGGGCTACGAGCAGTACTTC.

The rearrangement uses TRBV2 and TRBJ2-7; D not certain. V was clipped by 5 bases and J by 0 bases, with 14 bases between them. Germline CDR1 reads SNHLY; CDR2 reads FYNNEI. The CDR3 totals 15 residues. CDR3 coding DNA: TGTGCCAGCAGTACAATCGTTAGGAGCTCCTACGAGCAGTACTTC. Its translation is CASSTIVRSSYEQYF.

The chain links TRBV6-5 to TRBJ2-5; D remains unclear. V lost 0 bases to trimming and J lost 3 bases, with 5 bases between them. The CDR3 is 13 amino acids. Germline-derived CDR1 and CDR2 are MNHEY and SVGAGI. The DNA for the CDR3 is TGTGCCAGCAGTTACTCGGTGGAAGAGACCCAGTACTTC. Protein product: CASSYSVEETQYF.

This clone was observed a handful of times. V is TRBV7-8 and J is TRBJ2-5; the D is unclear. Germline V CDR1 and CDR2: SGHVS, FQNEAQ. The CDR3 is 14 amino acids. V was shortened by 4 bases and J by 4 bases, with 13 bases between the two germline ends. The CDR3 nucleotides read TGTGCCAGCAGCTCGTCTGGGTATGGAGAGACCCAGTACTTC. This translates into CASSSSGYGETQYF. Supplemented by reference TRBV7-8 and TRBJ2-5, the full variable domain reads GAGVSQSPRYKVAKRGQDVALRCDPISGHVSLFWYQQALGQGPEFLTYFQNEAQLDKSGLPSDRFFAERPEGSVSTLKIQRTQQEDSAVYLCASSSSGYGETQYFGPGTRLLVL.

The genes are TRBV19 and TRBJ2-3, with D perhaps matching TRBD2 (6 bases). V lost 0 bases and J 0 bases, leaving 10 bases between the germline ends. This CDR3 has 16 amino acids. Germline V gene sequence: CDR1 LNHDA, CDR2 SQIVND (reference sequence). The DNA for the CDR3 is TGTGCCAGTAGTATAGACGCGGGGCTCAGCACAGATACGCAGTATTTT. Its translation is CASSIDAGLSTDTQYF. The full variable domain, completed using reference TRBV19 and TRBJ2-3, is DGGITQSPKYLFRKEGQNVTLSCEQNLNHDAMYWYRQDPGQGLRLIYYSQIVNDFQKGDIAEGYSVSREKKESFPLTVTSAQKNPTAFYLCASSIDAGLSTDTQYFGPGTRLTVL.

V usage is TRBV3-1 (or the pseudogene TRBV3-2) and J usage is TRBJ2-7; D uncertain. The CDR3 has 13 amino acids. Trimming stripped 4 bases from V and 4 bases from J, with 11 bases between. Germline CDR1 LGHDT, CDR2 YNNKEL (reference sequence). The CDR3, as DNA: TGTGCCAGCAGCCCGGTCGGATTTTACGAGCAGTACTTC. It codes for CASSPVGFYEQYF.

The chain carries TRBV7-9 and TRBJ1-2; no clear D. Looked up from germline, CDR1 is SEHNR and CDR2 is FQNEAQ (reference sequence). Trimming removed 2 bases from V and 13 bases from J, with 11 bases in between. The CDR3 consists of 11 residues. The CDR3 region has the DNA TGTGCCAGCAGCTTAAGGGATACGCCCACCTTC. Its protein product is CASSLRDTPTF.

This sequence joins TRBV6-1 and TRBJ1-2, with 7 bases fitting TRBD1. The CDR3 length is 16 residues. Germline assignment: CDR1 MNHNS and CDR2 SASEGT. V shed 4 bases, J shed 3 bases, and the junction held 11 bases outside the gene matches. The CDR3 sequence is CASSASHRGGDYGYTF. The CDR3 region has the DNA TGTGCCAGCAGTGCATCCCACAGGGGAGGGGACTATGGCTACACCTTC.

This clone was seen only a few times. The chain couples TRBV7-9 to TRBJ1-1; a possible D gene is TRBD1 (5 bases). The CDR3 consists of 13 residues. V dropped 2 bases and J dropped 7 bases, with 11 bases sitting between them. Germline CDR1 reads SEHNR; CDR2 reads FQNEAQ (reference sequence). DNA for the CDR3: TGTGCCAGCAGCTTACAGGGTTACCTTGAAGCTTTCTTT. Residues: CASSLQGYLEAFF.

The chain uses TRBV27 and TRBJ1-2; D might be TRBD1 (6 bases). The CDR3 sequence is 14 residues long. Trimming removed 6 bases at V and 4 bases at J, with 15 bases between. The V gene's germline CDR1 is MNHEY and CDR2 SMNVEV (reference sequence). CDR3: CASSPGGRSYGYTF. CDR3 nucleotides: TGTGCCAGCAGCCCGGGGGGCCGCTCCTATGGCTACACCTTC.

This chain's CDR3 is CASSYRGGSTDTQYF. CDR3 bases: TGTGCCAGCAGTTACAGGGGTGGGAGCACAGATACGCAGTATTTT. V and J are TRBV6-5 and TRBJ2-3; D perhaps matches TRBD1 (5 bases). CDR3 length: 15 residues. Germline V gene sequence: CDR1 MNHEY, CDR2 SVGAGI. The germline V and J ends were trimmed by 2 bases and 0 bases, with 9 bases remaining between them.

This clone was detected a few times. J is TRBJ1-6 and V is TRBV12-3 or TRBV12-4, with D unclear. Trimming stripped 3 bases from V and 8 bases from J, with 8 bases between. This CDR3 has 13 residues. The CDR3 bases are TGTGCCAGCAGTTTGGGAACCTATTCACCCCTCCACTTT. Translated: CASSLGTYSPLHF.